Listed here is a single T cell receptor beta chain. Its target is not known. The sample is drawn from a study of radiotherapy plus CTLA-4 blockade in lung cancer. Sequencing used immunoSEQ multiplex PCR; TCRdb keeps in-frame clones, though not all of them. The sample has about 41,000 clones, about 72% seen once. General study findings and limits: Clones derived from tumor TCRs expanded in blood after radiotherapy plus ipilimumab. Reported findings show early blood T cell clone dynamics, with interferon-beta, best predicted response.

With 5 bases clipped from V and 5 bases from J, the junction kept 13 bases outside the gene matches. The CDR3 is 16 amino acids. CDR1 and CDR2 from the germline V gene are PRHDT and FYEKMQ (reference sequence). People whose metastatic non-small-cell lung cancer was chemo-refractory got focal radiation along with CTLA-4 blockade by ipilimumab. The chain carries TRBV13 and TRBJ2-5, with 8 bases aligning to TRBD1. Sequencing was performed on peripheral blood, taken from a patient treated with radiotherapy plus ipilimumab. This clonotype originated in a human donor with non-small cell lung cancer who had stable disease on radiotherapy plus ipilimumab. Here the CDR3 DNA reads TGTGCCAGCAGCGTGTTCAGCGGTGGGACAGGCGAGACCCAGTACTTC. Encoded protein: CASSVFSGGTGETQYF.